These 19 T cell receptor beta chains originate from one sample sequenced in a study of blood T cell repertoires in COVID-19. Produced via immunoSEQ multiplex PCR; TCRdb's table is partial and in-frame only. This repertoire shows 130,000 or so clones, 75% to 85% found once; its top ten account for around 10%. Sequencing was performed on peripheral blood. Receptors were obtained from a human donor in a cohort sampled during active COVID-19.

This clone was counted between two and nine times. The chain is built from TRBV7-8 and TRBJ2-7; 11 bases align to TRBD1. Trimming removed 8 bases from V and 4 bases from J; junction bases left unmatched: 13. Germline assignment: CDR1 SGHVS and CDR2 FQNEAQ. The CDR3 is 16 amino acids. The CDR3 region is CASRALTGTGGYEQYF. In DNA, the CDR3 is TGTGCCAGCCGCGCACTAACCGGGACAGGGGGTTACGAGCAGTACTTC. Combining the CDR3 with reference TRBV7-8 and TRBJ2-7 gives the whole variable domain GAGVSQSPRYKVAKRGQDVALRCDPISGHVSLFWYQQALGQGPEFLTYFQNEAQLDKSGLPSDRFFAERPEGSVSTLKIQRTQQEDSAVYLCASRALTGTGGYEQYFGPGTRLTVT.

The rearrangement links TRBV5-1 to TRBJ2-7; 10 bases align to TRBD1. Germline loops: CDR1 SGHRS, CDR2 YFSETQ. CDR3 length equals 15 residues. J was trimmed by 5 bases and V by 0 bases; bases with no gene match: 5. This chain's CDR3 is CASSLDRDRGHEQYF. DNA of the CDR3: TGCGCCAGCAGCTTGGACCGGGACAGGGGCCACGAGCAGTACTTC.

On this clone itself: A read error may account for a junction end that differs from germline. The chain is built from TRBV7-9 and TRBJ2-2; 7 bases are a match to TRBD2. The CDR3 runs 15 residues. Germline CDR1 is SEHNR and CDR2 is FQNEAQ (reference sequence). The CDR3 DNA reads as TGTGCCAGCAGCCTAGCGGACTCGAACACCGGGGAGCTGTTTTTT. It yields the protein CASSLADSNTGELFF. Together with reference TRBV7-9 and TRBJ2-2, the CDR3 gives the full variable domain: DTGVSQNPRHKITKRGQNVTFRCDPISEHNRLYWYRQTLGQGPEFLTYFQNEAQLEKSRLLSDRFSAERPKGSFSTLEIQRTEQGDSAMYLCASSLADSNTGELFFGEGSRLTVL.

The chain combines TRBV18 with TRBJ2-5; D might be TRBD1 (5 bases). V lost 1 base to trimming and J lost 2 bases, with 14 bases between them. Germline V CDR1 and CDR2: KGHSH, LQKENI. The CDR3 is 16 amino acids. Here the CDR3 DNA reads TGTGCCAGCTCACCACGGGGCAGTACTCCGCAAGAGACCCAGTACTTC. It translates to CASSPRGSTPQETQYF.

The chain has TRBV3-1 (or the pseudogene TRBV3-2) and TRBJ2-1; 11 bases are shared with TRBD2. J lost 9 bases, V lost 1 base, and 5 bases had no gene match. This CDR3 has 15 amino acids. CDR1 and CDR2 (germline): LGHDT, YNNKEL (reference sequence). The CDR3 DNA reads TGTGCCAGCAGCCAAGGACTAGCGGGGCTTGGTGAGCAGTTCTTC. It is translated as CASSQGLAGLGEQFF.

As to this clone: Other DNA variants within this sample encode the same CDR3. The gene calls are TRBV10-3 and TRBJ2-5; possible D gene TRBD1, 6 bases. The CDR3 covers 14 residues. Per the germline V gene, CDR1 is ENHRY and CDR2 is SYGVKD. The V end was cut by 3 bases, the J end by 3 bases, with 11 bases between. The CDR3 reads CAISEGTPKETQYF. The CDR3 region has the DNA TGTGCCATCAGTGAAGGGACACCCAAAGAGACCCAGTACTTC.

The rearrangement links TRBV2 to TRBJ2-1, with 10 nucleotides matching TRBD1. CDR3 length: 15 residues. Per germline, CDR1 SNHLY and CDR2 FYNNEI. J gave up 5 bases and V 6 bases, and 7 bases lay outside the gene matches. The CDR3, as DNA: TGTGCCAGCAGACTCTGGACAGGGGGGGACAATGAGCAGTTCTTC. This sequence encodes CASRLWTGGDNEQFF.

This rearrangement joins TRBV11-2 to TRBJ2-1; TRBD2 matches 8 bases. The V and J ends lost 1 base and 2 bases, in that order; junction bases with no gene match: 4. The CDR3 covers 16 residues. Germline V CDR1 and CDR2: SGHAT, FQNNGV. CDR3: CASSLARGVAYNEQFF. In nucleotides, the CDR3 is TGTGCCAGCAGCTTAGCGCGGGGGGTCGCCTACAATGAGCAGTTCTTC. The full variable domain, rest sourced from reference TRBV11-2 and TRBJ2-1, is EAGVAQSPRYKIIEKRQSVAFWCNPISGHATLYWYQQILGQGPKLLIQFQNNGVVDDSQLPKDRFSAERLKGVDSTLKIQPAKLEDSAVYLCASSLARGVAYNEQFFGPGTRLTVL.

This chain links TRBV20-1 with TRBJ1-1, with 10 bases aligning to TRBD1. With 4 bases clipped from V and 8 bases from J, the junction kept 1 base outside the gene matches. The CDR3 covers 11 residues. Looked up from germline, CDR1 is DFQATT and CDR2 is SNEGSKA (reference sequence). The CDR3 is CSAKGQGEAFF. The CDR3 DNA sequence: TGCAGTGCTAAGGGACAGGGGGAAGCTTTCTTT.

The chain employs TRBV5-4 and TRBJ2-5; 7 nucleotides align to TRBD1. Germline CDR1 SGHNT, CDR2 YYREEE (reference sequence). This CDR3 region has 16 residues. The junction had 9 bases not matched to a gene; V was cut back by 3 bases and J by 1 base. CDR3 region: CASSSNYRGPQETQYF. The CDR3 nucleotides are TGTGCCAGCAGCTCGAACTACAGGGGACCCCAAGAGACCCAGTACTTC.

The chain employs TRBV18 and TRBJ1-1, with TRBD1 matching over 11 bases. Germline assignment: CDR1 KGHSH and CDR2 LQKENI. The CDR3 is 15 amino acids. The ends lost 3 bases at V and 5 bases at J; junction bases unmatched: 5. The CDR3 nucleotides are TGTGCCAGCTCACCTTGGACAGGGGGCAGGACTGAAGCTTTCTTT. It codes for CASSPWTGGRTEAFF.

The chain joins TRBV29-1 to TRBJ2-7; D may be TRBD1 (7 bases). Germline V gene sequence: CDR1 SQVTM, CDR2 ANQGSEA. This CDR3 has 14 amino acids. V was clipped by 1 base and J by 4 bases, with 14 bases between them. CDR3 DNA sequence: TGCAGCGTTGAAGTGGGGGCAGGGGGGTACGAGCAGTACTTC. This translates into CSVEVGAGGYEQYF.

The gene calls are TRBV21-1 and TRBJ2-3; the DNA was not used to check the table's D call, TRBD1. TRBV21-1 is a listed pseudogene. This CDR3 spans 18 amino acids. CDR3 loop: CASMFYGTGGETTDTQYF. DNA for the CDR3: TGTGCCAGCATGTTTTATGGGACAGGGGGCGAGACCACAGATACGCAGTATTTT.

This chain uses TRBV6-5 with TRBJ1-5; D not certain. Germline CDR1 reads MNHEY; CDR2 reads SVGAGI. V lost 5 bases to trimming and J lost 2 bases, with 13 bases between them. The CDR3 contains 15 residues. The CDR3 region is CASSPSGAGNQPQHF. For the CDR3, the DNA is TGTGCCAGCAGTCCGTCGGGTGCGGGCAATCAGCCCCAGCATTTT.

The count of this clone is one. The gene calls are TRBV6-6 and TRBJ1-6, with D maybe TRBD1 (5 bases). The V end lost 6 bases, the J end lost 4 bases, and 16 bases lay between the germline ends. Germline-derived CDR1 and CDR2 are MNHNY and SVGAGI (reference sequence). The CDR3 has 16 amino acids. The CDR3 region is CASRDPGGDYNSPLHF. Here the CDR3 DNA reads TGTGCCAGCAGAGACCCGGGGGGAGATTATAATTCACCCCTCCACTTT.

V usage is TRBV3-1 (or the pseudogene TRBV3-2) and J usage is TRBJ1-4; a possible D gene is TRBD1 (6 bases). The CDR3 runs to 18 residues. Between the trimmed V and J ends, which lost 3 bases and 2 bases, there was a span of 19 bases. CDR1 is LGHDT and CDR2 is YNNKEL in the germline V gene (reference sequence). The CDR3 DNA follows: TGTGCCAGCAGCCACCTGGACAGCCCCATCGTCACTAATGAAAAACTGTTTTTT. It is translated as CASSHLDSPIVTNEKLFF.

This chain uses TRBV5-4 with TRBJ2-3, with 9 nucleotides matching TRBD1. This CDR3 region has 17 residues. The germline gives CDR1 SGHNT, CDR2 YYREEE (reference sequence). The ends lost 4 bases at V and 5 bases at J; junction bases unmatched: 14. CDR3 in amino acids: CASSQFRDRELLDTQYF. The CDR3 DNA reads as TGTGCCAGCAGCCAATTCCGGGACAGGGAGTTGTTAGATACGCAGTATTTT.

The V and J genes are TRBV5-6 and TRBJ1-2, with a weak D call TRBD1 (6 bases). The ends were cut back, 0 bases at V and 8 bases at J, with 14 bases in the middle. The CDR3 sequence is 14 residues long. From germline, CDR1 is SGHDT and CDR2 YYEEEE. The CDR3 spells CASSLGSYQGGYTF. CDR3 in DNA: TGTGCCAGCAGCTTGGGGTCCTACCAGGGGGGCTACACCTTC.

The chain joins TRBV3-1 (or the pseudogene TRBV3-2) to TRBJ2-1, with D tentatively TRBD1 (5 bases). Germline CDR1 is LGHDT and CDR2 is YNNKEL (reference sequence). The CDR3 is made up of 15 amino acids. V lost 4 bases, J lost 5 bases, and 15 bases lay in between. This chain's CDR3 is CASSPVRTSHNEQFF. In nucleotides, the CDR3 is TGTGCCAGCAGCCCCGTCCGGACAAGCCACAATGAGCAGTTCTTC.